These 11 T cell receptor beta chains were all obtained from the same sample, sequenced in a study of T cells after posttransplantation cyclophosphamide. Profiling relied on immunoSEQ multiplex PCR, and the TCRdb table lists in-frame clones only, not all of them. The top ten hold roughly 0.49% of the sample, which has under 7,500 clones, 95% to 98% seen once. Sequences were obtained from naive CD8+ T cells sorted from PBMCs. The receptors derive from a woman aged 25 to 39 in good health and a related stem cell transplant donor.

The J gene is TRBJ2-7, the V gene TRBV7-9; 10 nucleotides agree with TRBD1. This CDR3 has 16 amino acids. V was pared by 5 bases and J by 3 bases, with 10 bases of the junction left unmatched. CDR1 and CDR2 from the germline V gene are SEHNR and FQNEAQ (reference sequence). CDR3 residues: CASSPRQGATIYEQYF. CDR3 in DNA: TGTGCCAGCAGCCCCCGACAGGGGGCAACTATCTACGAGCAGTACTTC.

This CDR3 reads CASSYGQTNQPQHF. CDR3 sequence (DNA): TGTGCCAGCAGTTATGGACAGACGAATCAGCCCCAGCATTTT. This chain links TRBV6-5 with TRBJ1-5, with D possibly matching TRBD1 (6 bases). Germline V CDR1 and CDR2: MNHEY, SVGAGI. The V end was cut by 3 bases, the J end by 4 bases, with 10 bases between. The length of the CDR3 is 14 residues.

The chain links TRBV5-6 to TRBJ2-5; TRBD2 aligns across 13 bases. Germline assignment: CDR1 SGHDT and CDR2 YYEEEE. V gave up 3 bases and J gave up 5 bases; unmatched junction bases: 7. CDR3 length: 16 amino acids. CDR3 DNA sequence: TGTGCCAGCAGCTCTACCGGACTAGCGGGGGAGGAGACCCAGTACTTC. The encoded protein is CASSSTGLAGEETQYF.

The V call is TRBV9, the J call TRBJ2-7, with 7 positions matching TRBD2. V lost 3 bases, J lost 4 bases, and 10 bases stayed unmatched. The CDR3 has 15 amino acids. Germline V gene sequence: CDR1 SGDLS, CDR2 YYNGEE. In DNA form, the CDR3 reads TGTGCCAGCAGCGCCTCGCCTAGCGGTACTTACGAGCAGTACTTC. It yields the protein CASSASPSGTYEQYF. The full variable domain, with the rest looked up from reference TRBV9 and TRBJ2-7, is DSGVTQTPKHLITATGQRVTLRCSPRSGDLSVYWYQQSLDQGLQFLIQYYNGEERAKGNILERFSAQQFPDLHSELNLSSLELGDSALYFCASSASPSGTYEQYFGPGTRLTVT.

The J gene is TRBJ2-7, the V gene TRBV15, with no clear D. V was trimmed by 5 bases and J by 0 bases, leaving 11 bases between them. CDR3 size: 14 residues. The germline CDR1 and CDR2 sequences are LNHNV and YYDKDF (reference sequence). This CDR3 reads CATSGGSSSYEQYF. CDR3 bases: TGTGCCACCAGCGGCGGATCCAGCTCCTACGAGCAGTACTTC.

The chain employs TRBV7-9 and TRBJ1-1, with 9 bases matching TRBD1. The V segment lost 5 bases and the J segment 3 bases; nucleotides outside the gene matches: 10. In germline, CDR1 is SEHNR, CDR2 FQNEAQ (reference sequence). The length of the CDR3 is 16 residues. In DNA form, the CDR3 reads TGTGCCAGCAGCCAGAGGGACAGGGAGAAGGACACTGAAGCTTTCTTT. Translation: CASSQRDREKDTEAFF.

The V gene is TRBV7-8, the J gene TRBJ2-1; TRBD1 might be the D (6 bases). V was pared by 1 base and J by 4 bases, with 14 bases between. Per germline, CDR1 SGHVS and CDR2 FQNEAQ. This CDR3 is 16 amino acids long. CDR3: CASSLGLTGLYNEQFF. As DNA, the CDR3 is TGTGCCAGCAGCTTAGGTTTGACAGGCCTTTACAATGAGCAGTTCTTC. The full variable domain, completed using reference TRBV7-8 and TRBJ2-1, is GAGVSQSPRYKVAKRGQDVALRCDPISGHVSLFWYQQALGQGPEFLTYFQNEAQLDKSGLPSDRFFAERPEGSVSTLKIQRTQQEDSAVYLCASSLGLTGLYNEQFFGPGTRLTVL.

The chain recombines TRBV30 with TRBJ1-6, with D possibly being TRBD1 (5 bases). V was cut by 2 bases and J by 9 bases, with 14 bases left in between. This CDR3 contains 14 residues. The germline gives CDR1 GTSNPN, CDR2 SVGIG (reference sequence). The CDR3 DNA follows: TGTGCCTGGAGTCCCCTCCAGGGTGGTTCACCCCTCCACTTT. Protein product: CAWSPLQGGSPLHF.

The chain links TRBV10-3 to TRBJ1-4; possible D gene TRBD1, 5 bases. Trimming cost V 0 bases and J 6 bases, with 11 bases left between them. Germline V gene data show CDR1 as ENHRY and CDR2 as SYGVKD. The length of the CDR3 is 15 residues. The chain's CDR3 is CAISESGAHDEKLFF. Written as DNA, the CDR3 is TGTGCCATCAGTGAGTCTGGGGCTCACGATGAAAAACTGTTTTTT.

The rearrangement links TRBV6-1 to TRBJ2-7, with TRBD1 as a possible D gene (5 bases). The CDR3 has 12 amino acids. With 8 bases removed from V and 2 bases from J, the gap between germline ends came to 10 bases. The germline V gene has CDR1 MNHNS and CDR2 SASEGT. The CDR3 nucleotides are TGTGCCAGCGGGGCAGGGACCTACGAGCAGTACTTC. Translating it yields CASGAGTYEQYF.

The CDR3, as DNA: TGTGCCAGCAGCTGGATGGGACAGGGGGGTGAAAAACTGTTTTTT. This gives the protein CASSWMGQGGEKLFF. This rearrangement joins TRBV7-9 to TRBJ1-4; 11 bases line up with TRBD1. The CDR3 has 15 amino acids. V shed 4 bases, J shed 7 bases, and the junction held 5 bases outside the gene matches. Per the germline V gene, CDR1 is SEHNR and CDR2 is FQNEAQ (reference sequence).